These 4 T cell receptor beta chains were sequenced from one sample in a study of shared clonotypes between healthy human individuals. This table comes from immunoSEQ multiplex PCR, and its TCRdb copy is limited to in-frame clones, with some not included. The table has approximately 470,000 clones, over 70% seen once; the top ten hold 10% to 15%. Sequencing used PBMCs. All receptors come from a woman in her thirties or forties in good health. Some clones in this sample may be carry-over from other donors' samples.

The genes are TRBV7-9 and TRBJ2-1; D unresolved. The CDR3 is made up of 16 amino acids. Germline assignment: CDR1 SEHNR and CDR2 FQNEAQ (reference sequence). Trimming cost V 4 bases and J 0 bases, with 13 bases left between them. The CDR3 reads CASSSHLTLSYNEQFF. Written as DNA, the CDR3 is TGTGCCAGCAGCTCGCATTTGACTCTCTCCTACAATGAGCAGTTCTTC.

CDR3 DNA sequence: TGTGCCAGCAGCCAAAAAGGGGGCGGGAGCACAGATACGCAGTATTTT. Translated: CASSQKGGGSTDTQYF. V gene TRBV4-2 combines with J gene TRBJ2-3, with 7 positions matching TRBD1. The germline V gene has CDR1 LGHNA and CDR2 YNFKEQ. Trimming at V came to 2 bases and at J to 0 bases, leaving 5 bases not matched to a gene. The CDR3 covers 16 residues.

The chain joins TRBV6-6 to TRBJ1-5, with D possibly TRBD1 on 5 matching bases. V was pared by 2 bases and J by 4 bases, with 15 bases between. The CDR3 contains 16 residues. Germline V lookup: CDR1 MNHNY, CDR2 SVGAGI (reference sequence). The CDR3, as DNA: TGTGCCAGCAGTTACGGGGCAGGGTTAGGGAATCAGCCCCAGCATTTT. This translates into CASSYGAGLGNQPQHF.

For this clone: One base separates it from a far larger clone, so it is likely a read error. V usage is TRBV19 and J usage is TRBJ1-1; D is ambiguous. Germline CDR1 and CDR2: LNHDA and SQIVND (reference sequence). This CDR3 is 12 amino acids long. CDR3 sequence reads: CASSTLQGESFF. The CDR3 DNA follows: TGTGCCAGTAGTACACTTCAAGGTGAATCTTTCTTT.